These T cell receptor beta chains were read from a single sample in a study of T cell repertoires in cytomegalovirus infection. Their antigens remain unidentified. TCRdb reprocessed the reads with MiXCR, giving one entry per CDR3 protein. The repertoire holds 550,000 to 700,000 distinct CDR3 sequences, with about 40% as singletons. The sequences come from cultured PBMCs, collected from culture after CMV antigen stimulation. These receptors were obtained from a human donor in good health (CMV status not recorded). Some clones in this sample may be carry-over from other donors' samples. Both conserved end residues are part of each CDR3.

TRBJ2-2 TRBV28 CASSFPRRTSSFTGELFF
TRBJ2-7 TRBV7-8 CASSLEPGRTYEQYF
TRBJ1-5 TRBV5-3 CASSLFDRGNQPQHF
TRBJ1-2 TRBV7-2 CASTPRRDAPNYGYTF
TRBJ2-7 TRBV5-4 CASTRARAGGPHEQYF
TRBJ2-7 TRBV7-2 CASSLEVGPSYEQYF
TRBJ1-3 TRBV4-1 CASSQGPSGNTIYF
TRBJ2-5 TRBV20-1 CSASRTAQETQYF
TRBJ2-1 TRBV20-1 CSARPLAAFSYNEQFF
TRBJ1-1 TRBV28 CASSLPGGGTEAFF
TRBJ2-3 TRBV7-2 CASSLMVDTQYF
TRBJ2-6 TRBV5-4 CASSLGLPGANVLTF
TRBJ1-2 TRBV2 CATQRGPQWGLTNYGYTF
TRBJ2-2 TRBV12-3/TRBV12-4 CASSSRQPTNTGELFF
TRBJ2-3 TRBV7-6 CASSLAGVSGGAGPTDTQYF
TRBJ1-4 TRBV7-2 CASSSGTGKFEKLFF
TRBJ2-7 TRBV7-9 CASSLVVGLDRAYEQYF
TRBJ1-5 TRBV7-2 CASSYLQGFNQPQHF
TRBJ2-1 TRBV7-9 CASSFEARGNNEQFF
TRBJ2-3 TRBV6-1 CASSLRTSIADTQYF
TRBJ2-3 TRBV5-1 CASSLGRTGGDTQYF
TRBJ2-1 TRBV10-3 CAISESSRGTGDNEQFF
TRBJ1-5 TRBV19 CASSKSWSGFSNQPQHF
TRBJ1-3 TRBV7-2 CASSLVGVHTIYF
TRBJ1-4 TRBV5-4 CASSTPEGGNEKLFF
TRBJ2-1 TRBV20-1 CSARSAGGSEQFF
TRBJ1-1 TRBV6-1 CATRDGNTEAFF
TRBJ2-7 TRBV11-2 CASSSTHYEQYF
TRBJ1-2 TRBV7-2 CASIMTGGFGYTF
TRBJ2-3 TRBV5-4 CASSFSESTQYF
TRBJ1-6 TRBV4-1 CASSHSTGNNSPLHF
TRBJ2-1 TRBV10-3 CAISGSSGYSYNEQFF
TRBJ2-6 TRBV25-1 CASRPSGGFSGANVLTF
TRBJ1-1 TRBV5-1 CASSPGPRGYTEAFF
TRBJ2-7 TRBV27 CASMTGLAGAEQYF
TRBJ2-1 TRBV11-2 CASSTLAGGPYNEQFF
TRBJ2-5 TRBV3-1 CASSQSPTRYQETQYF
TRBJ1-3 TRBV9 CASSFQGARGNTIYF
TRBJ2-1 TRBV20-1 CSARLQDNEQFF
TRBJ2-1 TRBV18 CASSPQGLIEQFF
TRBJ1-3 TRBV6-1 CASSGWWALNTIYF
TRBJ2-3 TRBV6-2/TRBV6-3 CASSYSWYSAADTQYF
TRBJ2-6 TRBV5-5 CASSRIISGANVLTF